Below, 4 T cell receptor beta chains from the same sample are listed, as sequenced in a study of blood T cell repertoires in COVID-19. Repertoires were generated with immunoSEQ multiplex PCR, while TCRdb's copy carries only in-frame clones and drops some. The profile shows about 230,000 clones, roughly 89% of them singletons. The material sequenced was PBMCs or T cells enriched from blood (not recorded which). The origin of the receptors is a woman under 40 with acute COVID-19.

The gene calls are TRBV9 and TRBJ1-2; no definite D call. Germline V gene sequence: CDR1 SGDLS, CDR2 YYNGEE. The CDR3 is made up of 11 amino acids. V gave up 7 bases and J gave up 4 bases, with 8 bases separating them. CDR3 nucleotide sequence: TGTGCCAGCGGAGACGTCTATGGCTACACCTTC. Amino acid sequence: CASGDVYGYTF.

This chain joins TRBV3-1 (or the pseudogene TRBV3-2) and TRBJ2-2; 8 positions match TRBD2. J lost 6 bases, V lost 0 bases, and 6 bases had no gene match. From germline, CDR1 is LGHDT and CDR2 YNNKEL (reference sequence). This CDR3 is built from 16 residues. The CDR3 loop reads CASSQELAGGAGELFF. The CDR3 DNA sequence: TGTGCCAGCAGCCAAGAATTGGCGGGGGGCGCCGGGGAGCTGTTTTTT.

CDR3 amino acids: CATSIGQNQNYGYTF. CDR3 coding DNA: TGTGCCACCAGCATCGGACAGAACCAAAACTATGGCTACACCTTC. The chain joins TRBV15 to TRBJ1-2; D possibly corresponds to TRBD1 (6 bases). Germline CDR1 and CDR2: LNHNV and YYDKDF (reference sequence). The ends were cut back, 4 bases at V and 2 bases at J, with 14 bases in the middle. The CDR3 loop spans 15 amino acids.

This clone was picked up one time. The rearrangement uses TRBV11-2 and TRBJ2-4; possible D gene TRBD1, 5 bases. The CDR3 has 16 residues. Trimming shortened V by 5 bases and J by 1 base, and 15 bases separated the two germline ends. Germline V gene lookup returns CDR1 SGHAT and CDR2 FQNNGV. CDR3 protein: CASSTHRIGAKNIQYF. The CDR3, as DNA: TGTGCCAGCAGCACCCACAGGATTGGGGCCAAAAACATTCAGTACTTC.